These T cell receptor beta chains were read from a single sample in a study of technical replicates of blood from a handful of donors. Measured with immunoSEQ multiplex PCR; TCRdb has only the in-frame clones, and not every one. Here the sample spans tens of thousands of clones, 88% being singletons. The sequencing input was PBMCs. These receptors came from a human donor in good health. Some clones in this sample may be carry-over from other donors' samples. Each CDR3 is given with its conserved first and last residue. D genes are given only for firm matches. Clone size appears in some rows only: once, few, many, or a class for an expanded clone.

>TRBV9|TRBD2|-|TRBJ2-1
TGTGCCAGCAGCGAGGGACTAGCGGGAGGGATGAATGAGCAGTTCTTC
CASSEGLAGGMNEQFF
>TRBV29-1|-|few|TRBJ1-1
TGCAGCGTAGCGTATTTGAGGGGAGGAACTGAAGCTTTCTTT
CSVAYLRGGTEAFF
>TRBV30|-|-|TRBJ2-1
TGTGCCTGGAGTGTATTCGATGAGCAGTTCTTC
CAWSVFDEQFF
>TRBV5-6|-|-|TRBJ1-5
TGTGCCAGCAGCTTGGGAGGCCCGTATAGCAATCAGCCCCAGCATTTT
CASSLGGPYSNQPQHF
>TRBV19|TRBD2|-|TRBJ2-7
TGTGCCAGTAGTCCTAGACTAGCGGGAGAACCCGACGACGAGCAGTACTTC
CASSPRLAGEPDDEQYF
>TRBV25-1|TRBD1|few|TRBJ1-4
TGTGCCAGCAGTGAAGGGAGGACAGGGGTCGGAAAACTGTTTTTT
CASSEGRTGVGKLFF
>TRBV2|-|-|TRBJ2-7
TGTGCCAGCAGTGAAACAACCGACTACGAGCAGTACTTC
CASSETTDYEQYF
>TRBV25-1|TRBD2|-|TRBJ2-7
TGTGCCAGCAGACCTAGCGGGAGCTCCTACGAGCAGTACTTC
CASRPSGSSYEQYF
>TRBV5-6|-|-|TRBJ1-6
TGTGCCAGCAGCTTGCGGGGGACGGGTTCACCCCTCCACTTT
CASSLRGTGSPLHF
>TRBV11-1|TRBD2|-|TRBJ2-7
TGTGCCAGCAGCCTTCTAGCGGGGGCCGCCTACGAGCAGTACTTC
CASSLLAGAAYEQYF
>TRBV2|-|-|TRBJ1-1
TGTGCCAGCAGTGAAGGCCCCATGAGAAGGAACACTGAAGCTTTCTTT
CASSEGPMRRNTEAFF
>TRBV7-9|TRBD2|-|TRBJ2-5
TGTGCCAGCAGCTTAAGGGAGCGGGAGGGTGAGACCCAGTACTTC
CASSLREREGETQYF
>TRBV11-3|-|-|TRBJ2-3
TGTGCCAGCAGCTCCATTGGGGGGGCGCGCGGCACAGATACGCAGTATTTT
CASSSIGGARGTDTQYF
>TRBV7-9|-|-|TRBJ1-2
TGTGCCAGCAGCCGCACCTCAGGGAACTATGGCTACACCTTC
CASSRTSGNYGYTF
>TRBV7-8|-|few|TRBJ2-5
TGTGCCAGCAGCTCCTCTTTACTCCCTACCGGGACTTTCCAAGAGACCCAGTACTTC
CASSSSLLPTGTFQETQYF
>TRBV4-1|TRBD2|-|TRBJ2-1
TGCGCCAGCAGCCAAGATCAGTCTAGCGGGGGTTATGAGCAGTTCTTC
CASSQDQSSGGYEQFF
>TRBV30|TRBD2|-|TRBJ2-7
TGTGCCTGGGGACTAGCGGATGCGCTCGGGGGTTTC
CAWGLADALGGF
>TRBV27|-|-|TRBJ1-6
TGTGCCAGCAGCTATGGGAGCTCCTATAATTCACCCCTCCACTTT
CASSYGSSYNSPLHF
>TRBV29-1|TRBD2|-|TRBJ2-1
TGCAGCGTTGACGGACTGGGACTAGCGGGTGTCAATGAGCAGTTCTTC
CSVDGLGLAGVNEQFF
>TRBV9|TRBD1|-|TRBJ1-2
TGTGCCAGCAGCGCAGAACAGGGGTACTATGGCTACACCTTC
CASSAEQGYYGYTF
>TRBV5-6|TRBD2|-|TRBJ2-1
TGTGCCAGCAGCTCCGGCGGGAGGGTCAATGAGCAGTTCTTC
CASSSGGRVNEQFF
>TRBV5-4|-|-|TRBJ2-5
TGTGCCAGCAGCTTTGGGCCACTGGAGACCCAGTACTTC
CASSFGPLETQYF
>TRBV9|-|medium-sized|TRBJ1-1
TGTGCCAGCAGTGGAGGAGGGGCTGAAGCTTTCTTT
CASSGGGAEAFF
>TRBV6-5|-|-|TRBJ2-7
TGTGCCAGCGGCTCTACAGGGAGCTCCTACGAGCAGTACTTC
CASGSTGSSYEQYF
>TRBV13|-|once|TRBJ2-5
TGTGCCAGCAGTCACCCTACCCAACCGGGGAGACGGGGCCAAGAGACCCAGTACTTC
CASSHPTQPGRRGQETQYF
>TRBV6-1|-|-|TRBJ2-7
TGTGCCAGCAGCAACCAACAGGGTCCCCACGAGCAGTACTTC
CASSNQQGPHEQYF
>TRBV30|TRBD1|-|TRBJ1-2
TGTGCCTGGAGTGCAGGGGGTAACTATGGCTACACCTTC
CAWSAGGNYGYTF
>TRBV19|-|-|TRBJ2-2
TGTGCCAGTAGTACCAGGGGGGAGCGAGCCGGGGAGCTGTTTTTT
CASSTRGERAGELFF
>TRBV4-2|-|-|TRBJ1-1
TGTGCCAGCAGCCAAGATCGGGACACTGAAGCTTTCTTT
CASSQDRDTEAFF
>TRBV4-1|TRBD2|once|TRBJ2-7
TGCGCCAGCAGCCAAGTGTCTAGCGGGAGAAGTTACGAGCAGTACTTC
CASSQVSSGRSYEQYF
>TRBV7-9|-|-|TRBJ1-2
TGTGCCAGCAGCTCCGACTCCGGGACACTCTATGGCTACACCTTC
CASSSDSGTLYGYTF
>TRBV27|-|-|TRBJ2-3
TGTGCCAGCAGTTTACCCCCGCCGGGTACGCAGTATTTT
CASSLPPPGTQYF
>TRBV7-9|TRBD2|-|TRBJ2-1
TGTGCCAGCAGCCCAGTGGTGGGACTAGCGGAGAATGAGCAGTTCTTC
CASSPVVGLAENEQFF
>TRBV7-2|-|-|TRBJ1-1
TGTGCCAGCAGCTTAGTAACACAGATGAACACTGAAGCTTTCTTT
CASSLVTQMNTEAFF
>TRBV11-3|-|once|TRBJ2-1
TGTGCCAGCAGCTTAGAGAGCGGTGTTCACAATGAGCAGTTCTTC
CASSLESGVHNEQFF
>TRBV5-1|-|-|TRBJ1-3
TGCGCCAGCAGCTTGGTAGGGAGTGCAAACACCATATATTTT
CASSLVGSANTIYF
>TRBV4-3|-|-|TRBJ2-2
TGCGCCAGCAGCCTGGGAAAGGGACTTGTCTTTGCCGGGGAGCTGTTTTTT
CASSLGKGLVFAGELFF
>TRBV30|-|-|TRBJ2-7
TGTGCCTGGAGCCCCCTTGGGCCGGGGGAGCAGTACTTC
CAWSPLGPGEQYF
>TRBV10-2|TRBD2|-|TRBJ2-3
TGCGCCAGCTCTACTAGCGGGAGTTTTGCAGATACGCAGTATTTT
CASSTSGSFADTQYF
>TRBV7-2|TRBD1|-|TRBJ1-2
TGTGCCAGCAGCTTAGGACAGGGGCCCTATGGCTACACCTTC
CASSLGQGPYGYTF
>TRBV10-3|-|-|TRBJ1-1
TGTGCAAGCGGGAAGGGGAACACTGAAGCTTTCTTT
CASGKGNTEAFF
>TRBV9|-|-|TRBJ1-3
TGTGCCAGCAGCCCGCAGACAGTCTTCTCTGGAAACACCATATATTTT
CASSPQTVFSGNTIYF
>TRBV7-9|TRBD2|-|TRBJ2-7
TGTGCCAGCAGCGTCTCTAGCGGTCGCTCCTACGAGCAGTACTTC
CASSVSSGRSYEQYF
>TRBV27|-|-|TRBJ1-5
TGTGCCAGCAGTTTCGCTCAGGGGCCGTATAGCAATCAGCCCCAGCATTTT
CASSFAQGPYSNQPQHF
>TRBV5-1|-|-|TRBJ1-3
TGCGCCAGCACTGCCGGGGGGAATGCCGGAAACACCATATATTTT
CASTAGGNAGNTIYF
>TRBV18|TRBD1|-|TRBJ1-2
TGTGCCAGCTCACCGGGACAGGGGTCTGGCTACACCTTC
CASSPGQGSGYTF
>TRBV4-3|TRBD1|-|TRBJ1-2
TGCGCCAGCAGCCAAATGGACAGGGGGTACGGAGGCTACACCTTC
CASSQMDRGYGGYTF
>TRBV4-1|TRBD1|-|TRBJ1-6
TGCGCCAGCGGGTACGCAACAGGGGATCTCCTCCACTTT
CASGYATGDLLHF
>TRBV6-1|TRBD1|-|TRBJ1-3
TGTGCCAGCAGTGATGGACAGGCTACTGGAAACACCATATATTTT
CASSDGQATGNTIYF
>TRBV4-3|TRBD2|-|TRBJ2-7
TGCGCCAGCAGCCAAACAGGGCGGGAGGATTACGAGCAGTACTTC
CASSQTGREDYEQYF
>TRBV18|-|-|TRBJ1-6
TGTGCCAGCTCACCATCTGATTCACCCCTCCACTTT
CASSPSDSPLHF
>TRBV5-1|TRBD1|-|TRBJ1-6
TGCGCCAGCAGATCCCAACAGGGGGCAATCAATTCACCCCTCCACTTT
CASRSQQGAINSPLHF
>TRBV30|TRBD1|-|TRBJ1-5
TGTGCCTGGGGACAGGATAGCAATCAGCCCCAGCATTTT
CAWGQDSNQPQHF
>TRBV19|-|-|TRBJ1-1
TGTGCCAGTACCCTACGGGGAGGGGCTGAAGCTTTCTTT
CASTLRGGAEAFF
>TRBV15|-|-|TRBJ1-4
TGTGCCACCAGCAGACAAGCTCAAAATGAAAAACTGTTTTTT
CATSRQAQNEKLFF
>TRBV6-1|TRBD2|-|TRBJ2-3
TGTGCCAGCAGTGTAGGGACTAGCGGCCACACAGATACGCAGTATTTT
CASSVGTSGHTDTQYF
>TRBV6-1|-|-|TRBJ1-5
TGTGCCAGCAGTGAAACTGTCTCAGGGGCTTCCCAGCAGCCCCAGCATTTT
CASSETVSGASQQPQHF
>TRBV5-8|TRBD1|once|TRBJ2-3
TGTGCCAGCAGCCAGGGACAGCGTCAAATGGATACGCAGTATTTT
CASSQGQRQMDTQYF
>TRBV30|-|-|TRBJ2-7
TGTGCCTGGAGTGTCAGTGTCGGGAGCTCGACAAGGCAGTACTTC
CAWSVSVGSSTRQYF
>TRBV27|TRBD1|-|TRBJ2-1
TGTGCCAGCAGTCCGCTAAGCCTCGGACAGGGTTACAATGAGCAGTTCTTC
CASSPLSLGQGYNEQFF